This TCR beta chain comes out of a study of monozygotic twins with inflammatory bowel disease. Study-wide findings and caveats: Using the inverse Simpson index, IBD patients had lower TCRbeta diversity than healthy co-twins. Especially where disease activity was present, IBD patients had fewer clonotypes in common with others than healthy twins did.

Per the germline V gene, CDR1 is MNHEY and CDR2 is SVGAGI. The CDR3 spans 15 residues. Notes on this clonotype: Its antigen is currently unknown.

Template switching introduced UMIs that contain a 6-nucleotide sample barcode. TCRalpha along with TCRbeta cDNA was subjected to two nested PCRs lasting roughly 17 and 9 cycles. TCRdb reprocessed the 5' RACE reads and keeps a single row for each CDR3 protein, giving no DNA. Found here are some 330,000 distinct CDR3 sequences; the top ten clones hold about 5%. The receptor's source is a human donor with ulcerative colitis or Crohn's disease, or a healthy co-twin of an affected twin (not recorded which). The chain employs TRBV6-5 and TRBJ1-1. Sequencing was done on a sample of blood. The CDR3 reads CASSYSWEGATEAFF.